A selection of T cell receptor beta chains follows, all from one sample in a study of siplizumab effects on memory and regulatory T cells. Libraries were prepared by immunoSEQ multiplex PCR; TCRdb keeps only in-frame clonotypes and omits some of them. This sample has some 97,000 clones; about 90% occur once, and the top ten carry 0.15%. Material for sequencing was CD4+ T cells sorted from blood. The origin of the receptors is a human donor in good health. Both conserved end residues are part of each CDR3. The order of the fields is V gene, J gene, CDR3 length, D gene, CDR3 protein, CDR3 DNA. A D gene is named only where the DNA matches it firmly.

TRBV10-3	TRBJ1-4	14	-	CAISFTQGNEKLFF	TGTGCCATCAGTTTCACCCAGGGGAATGAAAAACTGTTTTTT
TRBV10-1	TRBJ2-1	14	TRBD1	CASSNRGPDNEQFF	TGCGCCAGCAGCAACAGGGGCCCCGACAATGAGCAGTTCTTC
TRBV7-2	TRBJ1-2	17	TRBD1	CASSLQGGGSSNYGYTF	TGTGCCAGCAGCTTACAGGGAGGGGGCTCTTCTAACTATGGCTACACCTTC
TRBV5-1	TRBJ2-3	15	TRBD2	CASRWSGGITDTQYF	TGCGCCAGCAGATGGTCGGGGGGGATCACAGATACGCAGTATTTT
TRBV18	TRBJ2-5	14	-	CASSPPISRETQYF	TGTGCCAGCTCACCACCGATTAGTCGAGAGACCCAGTACTTC
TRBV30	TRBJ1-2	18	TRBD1	CAWSLLRTGGIPPYGYTF	TGTGCCTGGAGTCTTCTTCGGACAGGGGGCATACCTCCCTATGGCTACACCTTC
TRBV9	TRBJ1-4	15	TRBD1	CASSVAGAGGEKLFF	TGTGCCAGCAGCGTAGCTGGGGCAGGGGGTGAAAAACTGTTTTTT
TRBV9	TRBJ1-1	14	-	CASSLEGRRTEAFF	TGTGCCAGCAGCTTAGAGGGTCGGCGAACTGAAGCTTTCTTT
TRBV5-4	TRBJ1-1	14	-	CASSFLRGDTEAFF	TGTGCCAGCAGCTTTTTGCGAGGGGACACTGAAGCTTTCTTT
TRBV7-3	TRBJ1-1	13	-	CASSPGKNTEAFF	TGTGCCAGCAGCCCCGGGAAGAACACTGAAGCTTTCTTT
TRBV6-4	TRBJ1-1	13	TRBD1	CASKRDSNTEAFF	TGTGCCAGCAAGCGGGACAGCAACACTGAAGCTTTCTTT
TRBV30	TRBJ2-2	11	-	CAWSFTGELFF	TGTGCCTGGAGTTTTACCGGGGAGCTGTTTTTT